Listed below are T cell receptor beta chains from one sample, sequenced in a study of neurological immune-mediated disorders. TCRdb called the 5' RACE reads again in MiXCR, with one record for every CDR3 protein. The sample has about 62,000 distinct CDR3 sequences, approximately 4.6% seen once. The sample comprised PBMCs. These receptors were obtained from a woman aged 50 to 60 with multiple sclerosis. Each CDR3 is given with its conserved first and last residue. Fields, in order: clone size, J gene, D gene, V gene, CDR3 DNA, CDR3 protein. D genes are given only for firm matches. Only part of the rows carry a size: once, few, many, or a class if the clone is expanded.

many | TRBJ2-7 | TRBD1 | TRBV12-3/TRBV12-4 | TGTGCCAGCAGTTTCGCGGGTGGAACAGGGGGCGAGCAGTACTTC | CASSFAGGTGGEQYF
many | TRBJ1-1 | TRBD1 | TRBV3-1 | TGTGCCAGCAGGACAGGGGGGAACACTGAAGCTTTCTTT | CASRTGGNTEAFF
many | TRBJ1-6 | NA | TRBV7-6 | TGTGCCAGCAGCTTAGAGACTTATTCACCCCTCCACTTT | CASSLETYSPLHF
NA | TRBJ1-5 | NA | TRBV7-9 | TGTGCCAGCAGCCAGGCGGGGGTTCAGCCCCAGAATTTT | CASSQAGVQPQNF
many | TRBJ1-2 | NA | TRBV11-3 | TGTGCCAGCAGCCCAAACGCGGGACTCCATGGCTACACCTTC | CASSPNAGLHGYTF
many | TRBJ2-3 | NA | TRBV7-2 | TGTGCCAGCAGCCGCACTAGGGGGGGGAACACAGATACGCAGTATTTT | CASSRTRGGNTDTQYF
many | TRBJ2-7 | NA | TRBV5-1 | TGCGCCAGCAGCTTGGCCCAGGGACTTATCGACGAGCAGTACTTC | CASSLAQGLIDEQYF
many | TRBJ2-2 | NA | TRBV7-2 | TGTGCCAGCAGCTTACGGGGAACGAACACCGGGGAGCTGTTTTTT | CASSLRGTNTGELFF
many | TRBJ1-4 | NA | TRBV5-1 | TGCGCCAGCAGCCGAGAAGCAGAGGAAAAACTGTTTTTT | CASSREAEEKLFF
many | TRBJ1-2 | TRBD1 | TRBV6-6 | TGTGCCAGCAGTCAGCGACAGGGGGATGGCTACACCTTC | CASSQRQGDGYTF
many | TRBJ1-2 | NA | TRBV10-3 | TGTGCCATCAGCCAAGGGGAAGTATGGGGCTACACCTTC | CAISQGEVWGYTF
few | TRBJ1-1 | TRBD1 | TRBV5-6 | TGTGCCAGCAGCTTGGTCTCGTCCGGGACAGGTGAAGGGTACACTGAAGCTTTCTTT | CASSLVSSGTGEGYTEAFF
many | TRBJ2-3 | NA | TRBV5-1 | TGCGCCAGCAGCTTGGATCGAGCGCGGACAGATACGCAGTATTTT | CASSLDRARTDTQYF
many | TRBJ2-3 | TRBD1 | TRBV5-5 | TGTGCCAGCAGACTCAGGGGGATACCTAGCACAGATACGCAGTATTTT | CASRLRGIPSTDTQYF
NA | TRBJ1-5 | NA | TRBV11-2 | TGTGCCAGCAGCTTAAATCGGTGGCAGCCCCAGAATTTT | CASSLNRWQPQNF
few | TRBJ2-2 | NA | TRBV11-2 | TGTGCCAGCTACACCGGGGAGCTGTTTTTT | CASYTGELFF
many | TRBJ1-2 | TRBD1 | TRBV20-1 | TGCAGTGCTAGAAGGGACAGCTATGGCTACACCTTC | CSARRDSYGYTF
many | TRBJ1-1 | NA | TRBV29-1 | TGCAGCGCCTATGAGACAGGTCTGACGGCTGAAGCTTTCTTT | CSAYETGLTAEAFF
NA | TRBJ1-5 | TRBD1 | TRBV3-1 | TGTGCCAGCAGCCCGGGACAGGACTTAAATCAGCCCCAGAATTTT | CASSPGQDLNQPQNF
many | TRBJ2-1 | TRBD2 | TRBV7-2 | TGTGCCAGCTCGGTGGCGGGGGGGCAATACAATGAGCAGTTCTTC | CASSVAGGQYNEQFF
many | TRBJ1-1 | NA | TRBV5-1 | TGCGCCAGCAGCTTGGGGCTGGGGGCGGAGGACACTGAAGCTTTCTTT | CASSLGLGAEDTEAFF
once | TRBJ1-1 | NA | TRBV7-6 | TGTGCCAGCAGCTCTGGTGGGGTGAACACTGAAGCTTTCTTT | CASSSGGVNTEAFF
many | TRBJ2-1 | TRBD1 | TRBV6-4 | TGTGCCAGCAGTGGGGACAGGGGGTACAATGAGCAGTTCTTC | CASSGDRGYNEQFF
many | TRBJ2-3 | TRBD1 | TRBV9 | TGTGCCAGCAGCCCCCGGGACAGATACACAGATACGCAGTATTTT | CASSPRDRYTDTQYF
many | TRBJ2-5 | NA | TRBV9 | TGTGCCAGCAGCGCGCGACCGGGGGGCTTCCAAGAGACCCAGTACTTC | CASSARPGGFQETQYF
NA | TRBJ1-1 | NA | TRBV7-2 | TGTGCCAGCAGCCCTCGATTCGGACCGCCTTGGACTGAAGCTTTCTTT | CASSPRFGPPWTEAFF
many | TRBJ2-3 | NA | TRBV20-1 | TGCAGTGCCCCCGGAAGGGGCCCAGATACGCAGTATTTT | CSAPGRGPDTQYF
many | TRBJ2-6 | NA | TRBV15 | TGTGCCACCAGCAGAGCCGGCTCTGGGGCCAACGTCCTGACTTTC | CATSRAGSGANVLTF
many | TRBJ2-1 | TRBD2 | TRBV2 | TGTGCCAGCAGTGAAGAGCGGGGGGCGCTTACAAGTGAGCAGTTCTTC | CASSEERGALTSEQFF
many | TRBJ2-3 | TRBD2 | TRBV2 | TGTGCCAGCAGTGACTGGCCTAGCGGGGGAGATTTT | CASSDWPSGGDF
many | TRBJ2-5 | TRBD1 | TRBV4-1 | TGCGCCAGCAGCCAAGGTCTGGTAGGGGGCATCGAGACCCAGTACTTC | CASSQGLVGGIETQYF
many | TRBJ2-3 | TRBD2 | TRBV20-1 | TGCAGTGCCGAAGGCGGGGGGCACGTCAGCACAGATACGCAGTATTTT | CSAEGGGHVSTDTQYF
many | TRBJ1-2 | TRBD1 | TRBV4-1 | TGCGCCAGCGGCCCTGGGACAGGGGATATAAGGCATGGCTACACCTTC | CASGPGTGDIRHGYTF
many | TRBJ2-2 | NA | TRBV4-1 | TGCGCCAGCAGCCAAGTTGAAGCCGGGGAGCTGTTTTTT | CASSQVEAGELFF
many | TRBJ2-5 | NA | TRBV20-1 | TGCAGTGCGCGGGACTTCCAAGAGACCCAGTACTTC | CSARDFQETQYF
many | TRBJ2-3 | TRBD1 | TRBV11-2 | TGTGCCAGCAGCTTCTGGACAGGGGGGACCACAGATACGCAGTATTTT | CASSFWTGGTTDTQYF
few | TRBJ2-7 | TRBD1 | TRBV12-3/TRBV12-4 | TGTGCCAGCAGTTACCGGGACAGCAACTACGAGCAGTACTTC | CASSYRDSNYEQYF
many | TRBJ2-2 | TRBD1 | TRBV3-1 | TGTGCCAGCAGCCAAGGGACAGGGGGCTGGGCGGGGGAGCTGTTTTTT | CASSQGTGGWAGELFF
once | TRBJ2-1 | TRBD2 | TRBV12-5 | TGTGCTAGTGGTTCTCCGGGGAGGGTGACCTACAATGAGCAGTTCTTC | CASGSPGRVTYNEQFF
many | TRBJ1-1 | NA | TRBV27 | TGTGCCAGCGCTAGAGGTACTGAAGCTTTCTTT | CASARGTEAFF
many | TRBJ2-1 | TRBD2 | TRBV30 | TGTGCCTGGAGTGTGGGGACTAGCGGGAGTGAGCAGTTCTTC | CAWSVGTSGSEQFF
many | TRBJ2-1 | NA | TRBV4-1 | TGCGCCAGCAGCCAAGTTATGGGGCTCTCCTACAATGAGCAGTTCTTC | CASSQVMGLSYNEQFF
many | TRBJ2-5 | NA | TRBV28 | TGTGCCAGCAGTTTCGGGCGGGCGTACCAAGAGACCCAGTACTTC | CASSFGRAYQETQYF
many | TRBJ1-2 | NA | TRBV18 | TGTGCCAGCTCACCTTCCGGGACATGGAACTACACCTTC | CASSPSGTWNYTF
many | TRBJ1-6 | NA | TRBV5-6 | TGTGCCAGCAGCTCGGTAGGATCCGGGCGACCCCTCCACTTT | CASSSVGSGRPLHF
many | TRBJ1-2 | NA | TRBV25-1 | TGTGCCAGCAGTGAGCTAGGGGCCGCCTATGGCTACACCTTC | CASSELGAAYGYTF
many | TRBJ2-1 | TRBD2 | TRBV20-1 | TGCAGTGCTAGAGGACTAGCGGATCACAATGAGCAGTTCTTC | CSARGLADHNEQFF
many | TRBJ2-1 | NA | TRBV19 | TGTGCCACGTCCAATTCGGGCTGGGAGCAGTTCTTC | CATSNSGWEQFF
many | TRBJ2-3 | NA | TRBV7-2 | TGTGCCAGCAGCTTCTTGGGGGATACGCAGTATTTT | CASSFLGDTQYF
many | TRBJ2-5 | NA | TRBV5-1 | TGCGCCAGCAGCTTGTTTGGCGGGGAAGAGACCCAGTACTTC | CASSLFGGEETQYF
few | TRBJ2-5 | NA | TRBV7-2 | TGTGCCAGCAGCTTCGGACTACTTCAAGAGACCCAGTACTTC | CASSFGLLQETQYF
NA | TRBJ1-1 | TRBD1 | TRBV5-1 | TGCGCCAGCAGCTTGTTGGGGACAGAGAACACTGAAGCTTTCTTT | CASSLLGTENTEAFF
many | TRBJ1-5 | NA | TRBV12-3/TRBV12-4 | TGTGCCAGCAGCCGCACAGGGTTGAGGCAGCCCCAGAATTTT | CASSRTGLRQPQNF
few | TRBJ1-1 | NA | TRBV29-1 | TGCAGCGCGACCGGAAAGGAGGGGACTGAAGCTTTCTTT | CSATGKEGTEAFF
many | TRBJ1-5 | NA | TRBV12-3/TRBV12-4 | TGTGCCAGCAGTTTACAGGGTCTCGGCAATCAGCCCCAGCATTTT | CASSLQGLGNQPQHF
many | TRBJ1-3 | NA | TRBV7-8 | TGTGCCAGCAGCTTTCGGGGCGTTGGAAACACCATATATTTT | CASSFRGVGNTIYF
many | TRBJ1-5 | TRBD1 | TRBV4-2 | TGTGCCAGCAGCCAAGAAACTGGGACAGGGGATCAGCCCCAGCATTTT | CASSQETGTGDQPQHF
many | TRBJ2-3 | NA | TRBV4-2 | TGTGCCAGCAGCCAAGATGGTAAGGGGTTCACTAGCACAGATACGCAGTATTTT | CASSQDGKGFTSTDTQYF